One sample yielded the 25 T cell receptor beta chains listed below, sequenced in a study of control samples from healthy donors and cancer patients. Sequencing used immunoSEQ multiplex PCR; TCRdb keeps in-frame clones, though not all of them. The top ten hold roughly 2.8% of the sample, which has around 53,000 clones, around 86% seen once. The material sequenced was PBMCs. The source is a woman between 50 and 59 years old with lung cancer.

V gene TRBV5-6 combines with J gene TRBJ1-1; D unclear. The CDR3 length is 12 residues. The germline CDR1 and CDR2 sequences are SGHDT and YYEEEE. Trimming removed 0 bases from V and 5 bases from J, with 5 bases in between. CDR3 amino acids: CASSLGWTEAFF. The CDR3 DNA reads TGTGCCAGCAGCTTGGGATGGACTGAAGCTTTCTTT. Together with reference TRBV5-6 and TRBJ1-1, the CDR3 gives the full variable domain: DAGVTQSPTHLIKTRGQQVTLRCSPKSGHDTVSWYQQALGQGPQFIFQYYEEEERQRGNFPDRFSGHQFPNYSSELNVNALLLGDSALYLCASSLGWTEAFFGQGTRLTVV.

V usage is TRBV6-2 or TRBV6-3 and J usage is TRBJ1-5, with D possibly matching TRBD1 (5 bases). Trimming took 5 bases from V and 1 from J, leaving 12 bases between them. Per the germline V gene, CDR1 is MNHEY and CDR2 is SVGEGT. The length of the CDR3 is 15 residues. Written as DNA, the CDR3 is TGTGCCAGCAGTAAGGACACCTCGAGCAATCAGCCCCAGCATTTT. Translated: CASSKDTSSNQPQHF.

V and J are TRBV11-3 and TRBJ1-2, with D uncertain. The CDR3 spans 13 residues. Trimming took off 2 bases at V and 2 bases at J, with 6 bases between the two ends. In germline, CDR1 is SGHNT, CDR2 YENEEA. The CDR3 loop is CASSLSPNYGYTF. In DNA, the CDR3 is TGTGCCAGCAGCTTAAGCCCGAACTATGGCTACACCTTC. Complete variable domain (other parts from reference TRBV11-3 and TRBJ1-2): EAGVVQSPRYKIIEKKQPVAFWCNPISGHNTLYWYLQNLGQGPELLIRYENEEAVDDSQLPKDRFSAERLKGVDSTLKIQPAELGDSAVYLCASSLSPNYGYTFGSGTRLTVV.

V usage is TRBV4-1 and J usage is TRBJ2-5, with TRBD2 matching 7 bases. The V gene end was trimmed by 3 bases and the J gene end by 0 bases; junction bases not matched to a gene: 1. There are 14 residues in the CDR3. Germline CDR1 and CDR2: MGHRA and YSYEKL. In DNA form, the CDR3 reads TGCGCCAGCAGCCAGGGAGGGAACCAAGAGACCCAGTACTTC. It codes for CASSQGGNQETQYF.

In the case of this clone: No conserved phenylalanine or tryptophan ends this CDR3, so it is likely a read error. The DNA is omitted, as the CDR3 cannot be located on it reliably, and the CDR3 follows TCRdb's listing. The chain combines TRBV2 with TRBJ1-1; TRBD1, the table's D call, was not compared with the DNA. The CDR3 is 13 amino acids in total, end residues counted. The germline V gene has CDR1 SNHLY and CDR2 FYNNEI. The CDR3 here is CASSVDRAESWDA.

DNA for the CDR3: TGCGCCAGCAACCTTGGGAGACAGGGACACCAAGAGACCCAGTACTTC. Translation gives CASNLGRQGHQETQYF. The rearrangement uses TRBV5-1 and TRBJ2-5, with 7 bases that match TRBD1. CDR3 size: 16 residues. Germline V CDR1 and CDR2: SGHRS, YFSETQ. Losses at the gene ends were 6 bases for V and 0 bases for J; bases not matched to a gene: 11.

The rearrangement uses TRBV30 and TRBJ1-2; unclear D gene. V was clipped by 0 bases and J by 2 bases, with 7 bases between them. CDR3 length: 13 amino acids. Germline loops: CDR1 GTSNPN, CDR2 SVGIG (reference sequence). As DNA, the CDR3 is TGTGCCTGGAGTGTACCCCCCAACTATGGCTACACCTTC. Amino acids: CAWSVPPNYGYTF.

This clone has just one count. This sequence joins TRBV24-1 and TRBJ2-1; D ambiguous. With 3 bases removed from V and 2 bases from J, the gap between germline ends came to 13 bases. Germline loops: CDR1 KGHDR, CDR2 SFDVKD. This CDR3 is built from 16 residues. The chain's CDR3 is CATSDHKTNTYNEQFF. In DNA, the CDR3 is TGTGCCACCAGTGATCATAAGACGAACACCTACAATGAGCAGTTCTTC.

J is TRBJ1-2 and V is TRBV28, with a possible D match to TRBD1 (5 bases). Trimming removed 6 bases from V and 7 bases from J, with 6 bases in between. Germline loops: CDR1 MDHEN, CDR2 SYDVKM. This CDR3 spans 10 amino acids. CDR3 in amino acids: CASRGRGYTF. As DNA, the CDR3 is TGTGCCAGCAGGGGGCGTGGCTACACCTTC.

The chain recombines TRBV18 with TRBJ2-1, with TRBD2 identical over 9 bases. The CDR3 runs 12 residues. The J segment lost 12 bases and the V segment lost 3 bases, leaving 3 bases of the junction unmatched. Germline CDR1 KGHSH, CDR2 LQKENI. CDR3: CASSPGSGGQFF. The CDR3 DNA sequence: TGTGCCAGCTCACCGGGTAGCGGGGGGCAGTTCTTC.

V gene TRBV18 combines with J gene TRBJ1-2; D not certain. V shed 0 bases and J shed 2 bases, with 7 bases lying between them. Germline values: CDR1 KGHSH, CDR2 LQKENI. The CDR3 covers 14 residues. CDR3 nucleotide sequence: TGTGCCAGCTCACCACCGGGAGCGAACTATGGCTACACCTTC. It codes for CASSPPGANYGYTF.

This chain uses TRBV7-9 with TRBJ1-4, with no clear D. The germline CDR1 and CDR2 sequences are SEHNR and FQNEAQ (reference sequence). V was clipped by 1 base and J by 7 bases, with 10 bases between them. The CDR3 has 14 residues. CDR3 in DNA: TGTGCCAGCAGCTTAGGGCTTGGTGGTGAAAAACTGTTTTTT. Protein sequence: CASSLGLGGEKLFF.

The V gene is TRBV19, the J gene TRBJ2-6; no clear D gene. This CDR3 comprises 12 residues. Germline values: CDR1 LNHDA, CDR2 SQIVND (reference sequence). Trimming took 2 bases from V and 12 from J, leaving 8 bases between them. This CDR3 reads CASSINPPVLTF. CDR3 DNA sequence: TGTGCCAGTAGTATAAATCCCCCCGTCCTGACTTTC.

This chain joins TRBV6-2 or TRBV6-3 and TRBJ1-1; D gene uncertain. This CDR3 spans 13 amino acids. Germline V gene data show CDR1 as MNHEY and CDR2 as SVGEGT. The V end lost 4 bases, the J end lost 9 bases, and 15 bases lay between the germline ends. Written as DNA, the CDR3 is TGTGCCAGCAGTTTGGCAGGTGGCCCTCAAGCTTTCTTT. Amino acid sequence: CASSLAGGPQAFF.

The chain is built from TRBV5-1 and TRBJ2-3, with TRBD2 identical over 8 bases. Germline-derived CDR1 and CDR2 are SGHRS and YFSETQ. After removal of 1 base from V and 4 bases from J, the junction contained 2 bases not matched to a gene. The CDR3 extends over 14 amino acids. The CDR3 here is CASSLRGGSDTQYF. The DNA of the CDR3 is TGCGCCAGCAGCTTGCGGGGGGGATCAGATACGCAGTATTTT.

The table lists this clone with a count of one. As DNA, the CDR3 is TGTGCCAGCAGCTTAATTGGGGGTGAAGCTTTCTTT. Amino acid sequence: CASSLIGGEAFF. The chain employs TRBV7-3 and TRBJ1-1, with D tentatively TRBD1 (5 bases). V gave up 1 base and J gave up 7 bases, with 7 bases separating them. CDR3 length: 12 amino acids. Per germline, CDR1 SGHTA and CDR2 FQGTGA.

The chain couples TRBV30 to TRBJ1-2, with no clear D. The V gene lost 0 bases and the J gene lost 2 bases, with 10 bases spanning the gap. This CDR3 has 14 amino acids. Germline V CDR1 and CDR2: GTSNPN, SVGIG (reference sequence). The CDR3 DNA follows: TGTGCCTGGAGTGTAGGTCCGGGGAACTATGGCTACACCTTC. Translating gives CAWSVGPGNYGYTF.

The V call is TRBV20-1, the J call TRBJ1-6; D is undetermined. V gave up 5 bases and J gave up 9 bases, with 2 bases separating them. This CDR3 is built from 9 residues. Germline V lookup: CDR1 DFQATT, CDR2 SNEGSKA (reference sequence). Here the CDR3 reads CSAGSPLHF. CDR3 coding DNA: TGCAGTGCTGGTTCACCCCTCCACTTT.

This chain connects TRBV28 to TRBJ1-2; D call uncertain. Trimming cost V 0 bases and J 4 bases, with 9 bases left between them. In germline, CDR1 is MDHEN, CDR2 SYDVKM. CDR3 length: 14 residues. CDR3: CASSLWGDAYGYTF. The CDR3 DNA follows: TGTGCCAGCAGTTTATGGGGAGATGCCTATGGCTACACCTTC.

The genes are TRBV7-9 and TRBJ1-2, with a tentative D call TRBD1 (6 bases). The ends were cut back, 6 bases at V and 7 bases at J, with 18 bases in the middle. Germline values: CDR1 SEHNR, CDR2 FQNEAQ (reference sequence). The CDR3 consists of 14 residues. The CDR3 loop is CASRWTEVLRGYTF. The CDR3 nucleotides read TGTGCCAGCAGATGGACAGAAGTTTTGCGTGGCTACACCTTC.

This sequence joins TRBV24-1 and TRBJ2-3, with D possibly being TRBD1 (6 bases). This CDR3 has 13 amino acids. Trimming pared 5 bases from V and 4 bases from J, leaving 9 bases between. Looked up from germline, CDR1 is KGHDR and CDR2 is SFDVKD. CDR3 region: CATSGTAPDTQYF. The CDR3 nucleotides read TGTGCCACCAGTGGGACAGCCCCAGATACGCAGTATTTT.

CDR3 coding DNA: TGTGCCAGCGGACGAGTCGGCGGTCCTGGGGGCTACACCTTC. Protein sequence: CASGRVGGPGGYTF. The rearrangement uses TRBV2 and TRBJ1-2, with no clear D. CDR3 length: 14 residues. Germline CDR1 is SNHLY and CDR2 is FYNNEI. The germline V and J ends were trimmed by 8 bases and 8 bases, with 21 bases remaining between them. Together with reference TRBV2 and TRBJ1-2, the CDR3 gives the full variable domain: EPEVTQTPSHQVTQMGQEVILRCVPISNHLYFYWYRQILGQKVEFLVSFYNNEISEKSEIFDDQFSVERPDGSNFTLKIRSTKLEDSAMYFCASGRVGGPGGYTFGSGTRLTVV.

The rearrangement uses TRBV19 and TRBJ1-5, with D possibly matching TRBD1 (5 bases). The V end lost 5 bases, the J end lost 7 bases, and 21 bases lay between the germline ends. The CDR3 length is 16 residues. The V gene's germline CDR1 is LNHDA and CDR2 SQIVND (reference sequence). CDR3 amino acids: CASSPTDFGLGQPQHF. The CDR3 DNA sequence: TGTGCCAGTAGTCCGACAGATTTCGGGCTCGGACAGCCCCAGCATTTT.

The V and J genes are TRBV7-2 and TRBJ1-2, with 9 bases aligning to TRBD1. Losses at the gene ends were 1 base for V and 4 bases for J; bases not matched to a gene: 7. The CDR3 covers 16 residues. From germline, CDR1 is SGHTA and CDR2 FQGNSA. CDR3: CASSLGGQGGPYGYTF. The CDR3 region has the DNA TGTGCCAGCAGCTTAGGGGGACAGGGAGGCCCCTATGGCTACACCTTC.

This clone was detected only once. V gene TRBV9 combines with J gene TRBJ2-3; 10 nucleotides line up with TRBD2. CDR3 length: 15 residues. Germline lookup yields CDR1 SGDLS and CDR2 YYNGEE. V lost 4 bases to trimming and J lost 5 bases; unmatched junction nucleotides: 7. CDR3 nucleotides: TGTGCCAGCAGCCTACAGCGGGGGGGACGAGATACGCAGTATTTT. Protein sequence: CASSLQRGGRDTQYF.